This is a list of T cell receptor beta chains from one sample in a study of T cell responses to AZD1222 COVID-19 vaccine. This table comes from immunoSEQ multiplex PCR, and its TCRdb copy is limited to in-frame clones, with some not included. The sample lists roughly 86,000 clones, around 84% occurring once. Material: peripheral blood, obtained 28 days after the second AZD1222 dose. These receptors were obtained from an adult who received the AZD1222 COVID-19 vaccine. The CDR3 runs from the conserved cysteine through the conserved F or W. D genes are given only for firm matches. The listing skips clone size in some rows; elsewhere it reads once, few, many or a size class.

V,size,J,D,CDR3
TRBV5-4,NA,TRBJ2-3,TRBD2,CASSLGGRIEDTQYF
TRBV7-9,NA,TRBJ1-4,NA,CASRTEGNEKLFF
TRBV18,NA,TRBJ1-5,TRBD1,CASSPGTESNQPQHF
TRBV30,NA,TRBJ1-4,TRBD1,CAWSRGQGENEKLFF
TRBV15,NA,TRBJ2-7,NA,CATSQGSSYEQYF
TRBV19,NA,TRBJ2-3,TRBD2,CASSGGGGTDTQYF
TRBV7-2,NA,TRBJ1-1,NA,CASSFSGVMNTEAFF
TRBV19,NA,TRBJ2-2,NA,CASSRGVWQGDVYTGELFF
TRBV19,NA,TRBJ2-6,NA,CASSIMTAPASGANVLTF
TRBV6-5,NA,TRBJ1-5,TRBD1,CASSPRTGANQPQHF
TRBV5-6,NA,TRBJ1-6,NA,CASKALAEPNSPLHF
TRBV24-1,NA,TRBJ1-6,NA,CATSGWGIPYNSPLHF
TRBV4-3,NA,TRBJ2-3,TRBD1,CASSQDRTGDFTDTQYF
TRBV28,NA,TRBJ2-1,NA,CARISSYNEQFF
TRBV27,NA,TRBJ2-7,NA,CASSALGSYEQYF
TRBV2,NA,TRBJ1-3,TRBD1,CASSRDRGRDTIYF
TRBV6-2/TRBV6-3,NA,TRBJ2-7,NA,CASSYKGYEQYF
TRBV18,NA,TRBJ2-1,NA,CASSPYPPGSSYNEQFF
TRBV12-5,NA,TRBJ2-5,TRBD2,CASGPGLAGIGRETQYF
TRBV28,NA,TRBJ2-7,NA,CASSPGRTRREQYF
TRBV12-3/TRBV12-4,NA,TRBJ1-2,NA,CASSTGQPYGYTF
TRBV7-2,NA,TRBJ2-7,NA,CASNRDSYEQYF
TRBV6-5,NA,TRBJ1-6,NA,CASTSRAARNSPLHF
TRBV28,once,TRBJ2-5,NA,CASSSTELQETQYF
TRBV19,NA,TRBJ2-7,NA,CASSSRGYEQYF
TRBV5-1,few,TRBJ2-5,NA,CASSLGVLYQETQYF
TRBV4-3,once,TRBJ1-4,NA,CASSQDYQGPTTNEKLFF
TRBV7-3,NA,TRBJ2-3,TRBD2,CASSRLAGEPDTQYF
TRBV15,NA,TRBJ2-3,TRBD2,CATTARGSTDTQYF
TRBV18,few,TRBJ2-3,NA,CASSRGKDTQYF
TRBV4-3,NA,TRBJ2-7,NA,CASSQETHAGPSQQYF
TRBV5-1,NA,TRBJ1-1,NA,CASSLLGSQNTEAFF
TRBV15,once,TRBJ2-2,TRBD1,CATSGQDRGVRTGELFF
TRBV7-3,once,TRBJ2-7,TRBD2,CASSPGGTPSSYEQYF
TRBV4-3,NA,TRBJ2-3,TRBD2,CASSQGTAGVADTQYF
TRBV10-3,NA,TRBJ1-6,NA,CAISESPGSGSPLHF
TRBV2,NA,TRBJ1-1,NA,CASSEARARNTEAFF
TRBV10-3,NA,TRBJ1-1,NA,CAISPDPNTEAFF